This is a list of T cell receptor beta chains from one sample in a study of post-analysis software for immune sequencing data. Using its own MiXCR run on the PCR reads, TCRdb lists one record per CDR3 protein. In the table there are over 150,000 distinct CDR3 sequences, 30% of which are singletons. The specimen was blood. These receptors all come from a girl aged 10 to 17 with multiple sclerosis. The conserved cysteine and the conserved F or W are not part of the CDR3 here. The order of the fields is CDR3 protein, V gene, clone size, J gene. Rows may omit the clone size; those that give it use once, few, many or a size class.

ASSFASDGDEKLF,TRBV5-1,many,TRBJ1-4
ASTYKQGQVDTEAF,TRBV6-5,few,TRBJ1-1
NGSFNEKLF,TRBV20-1,few,TRBJ1-4
ASRQGAGANVRT,TRBV11-1,many,TRBJ2-6
ASSEAPTGAYEQF,TRBV6-1,.,.
ASSRSSGTQLNEQF,TRBV7-3,.,TRBJ2-1
ASSLASGRVTYNEQF,TRBV5-1,many,TRBJ2-1
ASSRGSGSYEQY,TRBV4-1,.,TRBJ2-7
ASSGHSFPSYEQY,TRBV6-2/TRBV6-3,few,TRBJ2-7
ASSQGQLNTEAF,TRBV7-9,few,TRBJ1-1
ASSPLAGGYNEQF,TRBV7-8,many,TRBJ2-1
ASSQTHDGGRGYTEAF,TRBV4-1,many,TRBJ1-1
ASSFNGEATYEQY,TRBV3-1,few,TRBJ2-7
ASSELSGTSGSADTQY,TRBV11-3,many,TRBJ2-3
ASSPTVLDYQETQY,TRBV9,.,TRBJ2-5
ASSLVGGKSSYNEQF,TRBV7-8,many,TRBJ2-1
ASSSTGTEAYEQY,TRBV5-1,many,TRBJ2-7
ASREYNEQF,TRBV6-2/TRBV6-3,many,TRBJ2-1
ASSVGTSVGNEQF,TRBV7-2,many,TRBJ2-1
ASSALWGSSGRGETQY,TRBV5-6,many,TRBJ2-5
ASSEQVSGNTIY,TRBV2,once,TRBJ1-3
ASSLDGLWETQY,TRBV5-5,many,TRBJ2-5
ASLTGLAGGLETQY,TRBV2,.,TRBJ2-5
ASSRFTGPREQF,TRBV4-1,many,TRBJ2-1
ASSAQFDQPQH,TRBV25-1,many,TRBJ1-5
SATAGNWGLYEQY,TRBV20-1,many,TRBJ2-7
ASSPTSGYYNEQF,TRBV7-2,many,TRBJ2-1
ASSLRLAAPYNEQF,TRBV11-2,many,TRBJ2-1
ASSQDTRVGYT,TRBV4-2,few,TRBJ1-2
ASSARTGTGKGDYEQY,TRBV11-2,.,TRBJ2-7
ASSLSGIYEQY,TRBV28,many,TRBJ2-7
VSSHRLAAYNEQF,TRBV7-9,.,TRBJ2-1
AWKIRNEQF,TRBV30,few,TRBJ2-1
ASGTGVSTDTQY,TRBV5-1,many,TRBJ2-3
ASSVGDGGRVNYGYT,TRBV9,few,TRBJ1-2
SAKEGLVGELF,TRBV20-1,.,TRBJ2-2
ASSLARDEFADTQY,TRBV5-1,few,TRBJ2-3
ASSYGTQYYEQY,TRBV6-6,many,TRBJ2-7
ASSLRGRTDTQY,TRBV13,many,TRBJ2-3
ASSLPSFRTSGRAPYEQY,TRBV5-1,many,TRBJ2-7
ASTELAGVIYEQY,TRBV2,.,.
ASSLWNYGYT,TRBV7-2,.,TRBJ1-2
ASSVLAATEAF,TRBV2,few,TRBJ1-1
ASSLSSGSYEQY,TRBV7-2,many,TRBJ2-7
ASSFGLAGVIEQV,TRBV28,.,TRBJ2-1
ASSLGGEGEQF,TRBV7-3,many,TRBJ2-1
ASSRTSGRRAETQY,TRBV4-2,many,TRBJ2-5
ASSFSTRQGHKGTQY,TRBV28,many,TRBJ2-3
ASSFVGELF,TRBV12-3/TRBV12-4,few,TRBJ2-2
ATGDGPYEQY,TRBV24-1,many,TRBJ2-7
ASSLPAAEQF,TRBV3-1,.,TRBJ2-1
ASSYGRKAF,TRBV6-5,many,TRBJ1-1
ASSQGGSEQY,TRBV3-1,many,TRBJ2-7